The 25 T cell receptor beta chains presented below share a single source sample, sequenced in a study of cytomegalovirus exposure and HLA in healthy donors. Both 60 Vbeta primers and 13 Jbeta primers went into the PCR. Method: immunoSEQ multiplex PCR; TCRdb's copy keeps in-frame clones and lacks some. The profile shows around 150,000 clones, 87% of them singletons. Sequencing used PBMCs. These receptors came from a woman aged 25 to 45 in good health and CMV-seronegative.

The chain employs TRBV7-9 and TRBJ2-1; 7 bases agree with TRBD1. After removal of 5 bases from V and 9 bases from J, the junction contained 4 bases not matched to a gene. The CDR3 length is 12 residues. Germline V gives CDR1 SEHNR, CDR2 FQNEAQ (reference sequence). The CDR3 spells CASSQGGTEQFF. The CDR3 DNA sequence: TGTGCCAGCAGCCAAGGGGGCACTGAGCAGTTCTTC.

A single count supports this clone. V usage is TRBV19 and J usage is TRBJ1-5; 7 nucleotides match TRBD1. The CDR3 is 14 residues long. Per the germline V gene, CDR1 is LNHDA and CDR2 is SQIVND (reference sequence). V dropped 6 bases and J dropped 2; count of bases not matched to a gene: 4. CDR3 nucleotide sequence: TGTGCCAGTAGCGACAGGGTCGGCAATCAGCCCCAGCATTTT. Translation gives CASSDRVGNQPQHF.

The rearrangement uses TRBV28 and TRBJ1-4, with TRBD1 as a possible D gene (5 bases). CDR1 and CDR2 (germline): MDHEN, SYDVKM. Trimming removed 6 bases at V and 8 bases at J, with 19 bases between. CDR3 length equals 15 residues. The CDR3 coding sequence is TGTGCCAGCAGCCCCTGGGGCTCTAAAGAGGAAAAACTGTTTTTT. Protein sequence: CASSPWGSKEEKLFF.

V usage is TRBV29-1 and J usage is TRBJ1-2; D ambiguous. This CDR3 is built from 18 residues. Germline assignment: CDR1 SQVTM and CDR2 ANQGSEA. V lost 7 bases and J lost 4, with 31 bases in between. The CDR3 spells CSANPTPAGGLNGYGYTF. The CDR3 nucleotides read TGCAGCGCTAACCCCACCCCGGCAGGCGGGTTAAATGGCTATGGCTACACCTTC. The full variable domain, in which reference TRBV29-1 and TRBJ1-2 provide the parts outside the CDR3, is SAVISQKPSRDICQRGTSLTIQCQVDSQVTMMFWYRQQPGQSLTLIATANQGSEATYESGFVIDKFPISRPNLTFSTLTVSNMSPEDSSIYLCSANPTPAGGLNGYGYTFGSGTRLTVV.

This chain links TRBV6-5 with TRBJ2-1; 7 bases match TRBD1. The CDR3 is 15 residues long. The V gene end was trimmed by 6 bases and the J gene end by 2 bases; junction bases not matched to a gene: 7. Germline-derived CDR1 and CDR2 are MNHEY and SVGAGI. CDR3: CASSWDSQAYNEQFF. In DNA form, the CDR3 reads TGTGCCAGCAGCTGGGACAGCCAGGCCTACAATGAGCAGTTCTTC.

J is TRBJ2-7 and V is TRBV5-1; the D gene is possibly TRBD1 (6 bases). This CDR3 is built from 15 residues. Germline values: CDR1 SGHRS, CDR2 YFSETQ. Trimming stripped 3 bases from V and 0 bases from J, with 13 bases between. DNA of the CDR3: TGCGCCAGCAGCTCGGACAGCCCAAGCTCCTACGAGCAGTACTTC. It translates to CASSSDSPSSYEQYF.

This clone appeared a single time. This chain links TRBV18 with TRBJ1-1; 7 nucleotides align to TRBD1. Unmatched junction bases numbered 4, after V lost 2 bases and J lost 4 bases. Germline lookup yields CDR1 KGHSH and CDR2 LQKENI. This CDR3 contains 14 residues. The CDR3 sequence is CASSPDRAGTEAFF. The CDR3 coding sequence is TGTGCCAGCTCACCAGACAGGGCGGGCACTGAAGCTTTCTTT.

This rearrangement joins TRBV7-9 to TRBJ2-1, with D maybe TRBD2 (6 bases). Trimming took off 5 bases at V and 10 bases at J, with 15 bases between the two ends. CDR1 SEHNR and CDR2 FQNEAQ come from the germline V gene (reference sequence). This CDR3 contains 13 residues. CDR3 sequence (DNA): TGTGCCAGCAGCGGATTACTAGCAGGCGAGCAGTTCTTC. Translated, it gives CASSGLLAGEQFF.

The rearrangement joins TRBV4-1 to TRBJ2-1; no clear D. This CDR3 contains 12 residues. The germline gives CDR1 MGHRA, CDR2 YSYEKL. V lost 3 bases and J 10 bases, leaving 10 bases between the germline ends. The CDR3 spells CASSQSTAEQFF. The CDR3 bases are TGCGCCAGCAGCCAGTCGACTGCCGAGCAGTTCTTC.

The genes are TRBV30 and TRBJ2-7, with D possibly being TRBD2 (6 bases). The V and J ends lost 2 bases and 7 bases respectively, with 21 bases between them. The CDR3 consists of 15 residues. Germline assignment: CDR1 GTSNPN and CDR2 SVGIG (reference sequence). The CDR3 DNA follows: TGTGCCTGGAGTTTTCCGGGACTTCCAACGGGTGAGCAGTACTTC. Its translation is CAWSFPGLPTGEQYF. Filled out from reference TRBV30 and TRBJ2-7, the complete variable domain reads SQTIHQWPATLVQPVGSPLSLECTVEGTSNPNLYWYRQAAGRGLQLLFYSVGIGQISSEVPQNLSASRPQDRQFILSSKKLLLSDSGFYLCAWSFPGLPTGEQYFGPGTRLTVT.

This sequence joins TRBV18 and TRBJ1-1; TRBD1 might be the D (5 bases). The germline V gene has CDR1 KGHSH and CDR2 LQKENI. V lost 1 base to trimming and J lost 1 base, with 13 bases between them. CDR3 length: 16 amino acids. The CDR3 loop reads CASSPLDGGTNTEAFF. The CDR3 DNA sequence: TGTGCCAGCTCACCACTTGACGGAGGGACGAACACTGAAGCTTTCTTT.

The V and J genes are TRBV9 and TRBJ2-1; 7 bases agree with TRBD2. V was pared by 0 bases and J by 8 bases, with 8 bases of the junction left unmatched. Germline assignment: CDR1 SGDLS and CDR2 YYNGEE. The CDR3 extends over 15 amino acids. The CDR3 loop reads CASSVEGLDGDEQFF. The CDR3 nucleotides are TGTGCCAGCAGCGTAGAAGGACTAGATGGGGATGAGCAGTTCTTC. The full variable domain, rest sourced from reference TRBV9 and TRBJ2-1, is DSGVTQTPKHLITATGQRVTLRCSPRSGDLSVYWYQQSLDQGLQFLIQYYNGEERAKGNILERFSAQQFPDLHSELNLSSLELGDSALYFCASSVEGLDGDEQFFGPGTRLTVL.

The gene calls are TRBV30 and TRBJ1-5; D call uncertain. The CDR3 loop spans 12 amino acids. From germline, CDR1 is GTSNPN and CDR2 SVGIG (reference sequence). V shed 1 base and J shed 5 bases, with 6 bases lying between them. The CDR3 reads CAWSDRDQPQHF. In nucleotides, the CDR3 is TGTGCCTGGAGTGATAGAGATCAGCCCCAGCATTTT.

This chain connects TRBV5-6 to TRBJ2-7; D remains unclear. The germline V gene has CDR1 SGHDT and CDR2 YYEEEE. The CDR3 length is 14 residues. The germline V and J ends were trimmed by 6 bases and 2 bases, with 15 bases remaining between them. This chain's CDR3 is CASTISRIAYEQYF. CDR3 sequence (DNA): TGTGCCAGCACGATATCCAGGATCGCCTACGAGCAGTACTTC.

CDR3 in amino acids: CASRLGLVGGNEYF. The DNA for the CDR3 is TGTGCCAGCAGATTGGGACTAGTGGGGGGAAATGAGTACTTC. The V and J genes are TRBV6-5 and TRBJ2-5; 8 bases align to TRBD2. Germline-derived CDR1 and CDR2 are MNHEY and SVGAGI. Unmatched junction bases numbered 15, after V lost 6 bases and J lost 12 bases. This CDR3 has 14 amino acids.

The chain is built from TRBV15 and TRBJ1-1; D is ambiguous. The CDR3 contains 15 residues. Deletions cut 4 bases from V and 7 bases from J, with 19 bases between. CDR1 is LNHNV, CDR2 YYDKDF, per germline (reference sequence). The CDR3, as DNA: TGTGCCACCAGCATCTACCCCACTTCGGGAATTGAAGCTTTCTTT. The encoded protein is CATSIYPTSGIEAFF.

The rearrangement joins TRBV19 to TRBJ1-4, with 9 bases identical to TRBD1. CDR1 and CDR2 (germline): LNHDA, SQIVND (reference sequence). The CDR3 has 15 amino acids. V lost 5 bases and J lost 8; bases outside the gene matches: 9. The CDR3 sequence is CASSDSGTGREKLFF. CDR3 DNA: TGTGCCAGTAGTGATTCCGGGACAGGGAGAGAAAAACTGTTTTTT.

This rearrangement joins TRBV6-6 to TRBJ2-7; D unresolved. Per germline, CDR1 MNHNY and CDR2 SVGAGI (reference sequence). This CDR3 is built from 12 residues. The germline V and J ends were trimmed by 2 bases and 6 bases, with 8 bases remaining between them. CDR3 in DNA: TGTGCCAGCAGTTACCGGGTGCGCGAGCAGTACTTC. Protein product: CASSYRVREQYF.

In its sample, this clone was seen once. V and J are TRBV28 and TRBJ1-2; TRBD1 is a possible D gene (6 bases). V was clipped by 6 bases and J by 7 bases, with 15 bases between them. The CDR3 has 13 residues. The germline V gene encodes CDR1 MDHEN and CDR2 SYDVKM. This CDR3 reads CASSNRGGAGYTF. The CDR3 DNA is TGTGCCAGCAGCAATCGGGGGGGGGCTGGCTACACCTTC.

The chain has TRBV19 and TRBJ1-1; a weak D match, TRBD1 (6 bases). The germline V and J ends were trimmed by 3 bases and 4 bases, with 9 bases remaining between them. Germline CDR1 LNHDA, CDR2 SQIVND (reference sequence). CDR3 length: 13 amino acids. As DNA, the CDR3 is TGTGCCAGTAGTATCGGGGGGCCCACTGAAGCTTTCTTT. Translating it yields CASSIGGPTEAFF.

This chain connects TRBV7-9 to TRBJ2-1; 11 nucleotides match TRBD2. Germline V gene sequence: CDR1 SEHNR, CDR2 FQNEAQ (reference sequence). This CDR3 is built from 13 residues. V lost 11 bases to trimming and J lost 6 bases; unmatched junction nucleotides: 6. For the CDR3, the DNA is TGTGCCTATGGGACTAGCGGATTCAATGAGCAGTTCTTC. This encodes CAYGTSGFNEQFF.

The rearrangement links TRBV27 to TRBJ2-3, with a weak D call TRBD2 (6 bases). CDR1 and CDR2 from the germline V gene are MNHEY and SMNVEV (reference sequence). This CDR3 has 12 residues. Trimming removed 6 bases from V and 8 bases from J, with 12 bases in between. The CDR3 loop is CASRPLGGTQYF. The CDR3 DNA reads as TGTGCCAGCAGGCCTTTGGGGGGTACGCAGTATTTT.

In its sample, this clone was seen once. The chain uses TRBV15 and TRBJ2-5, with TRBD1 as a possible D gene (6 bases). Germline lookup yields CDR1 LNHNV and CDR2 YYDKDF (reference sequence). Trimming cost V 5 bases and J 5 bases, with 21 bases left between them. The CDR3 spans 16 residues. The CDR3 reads CATSAYRERFRETQYF. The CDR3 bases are TGTGCCACCAGCGCATACAGGGAGCGTTTTCGGGAGACCCAGTACTTC.

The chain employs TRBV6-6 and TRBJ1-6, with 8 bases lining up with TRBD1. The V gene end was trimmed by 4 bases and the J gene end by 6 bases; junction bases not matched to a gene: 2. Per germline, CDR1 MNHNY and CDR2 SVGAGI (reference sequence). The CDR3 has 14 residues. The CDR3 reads CASSWGQANSPLHF. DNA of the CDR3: TGTGCCAGCAGTTGGGGACAGGCTAATTCACCCCTCCACTTT.

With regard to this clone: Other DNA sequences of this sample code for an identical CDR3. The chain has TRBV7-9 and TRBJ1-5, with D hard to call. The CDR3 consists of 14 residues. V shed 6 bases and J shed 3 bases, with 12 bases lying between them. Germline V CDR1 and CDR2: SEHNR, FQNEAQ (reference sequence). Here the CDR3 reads CASSLEGNNQPQHF. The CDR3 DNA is TGTGCCAGCAGTCTAGAGGGTAACAATCAGCCCCAGCATTTT. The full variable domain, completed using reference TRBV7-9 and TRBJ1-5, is DTGVSQNPRHKITKRGQNVTFRCDPISEHNRLYWYRQTLGQGPEFLTYFQNEAQLEKSRLLSDRFSAERPKGSFSTLEIQRTEQGDSAMYLCASSLEGNNQPQHFGDGTRLSIL.